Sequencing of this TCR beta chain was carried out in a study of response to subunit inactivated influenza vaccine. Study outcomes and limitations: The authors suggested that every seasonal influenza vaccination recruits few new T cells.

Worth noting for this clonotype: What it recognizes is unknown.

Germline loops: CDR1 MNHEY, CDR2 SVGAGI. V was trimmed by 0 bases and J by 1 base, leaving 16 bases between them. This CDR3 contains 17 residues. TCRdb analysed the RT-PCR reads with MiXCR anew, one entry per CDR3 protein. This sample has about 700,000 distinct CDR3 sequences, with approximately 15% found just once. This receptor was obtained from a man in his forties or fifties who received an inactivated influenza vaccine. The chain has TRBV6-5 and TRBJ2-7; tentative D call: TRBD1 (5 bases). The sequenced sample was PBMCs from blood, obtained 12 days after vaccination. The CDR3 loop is CASSYSVVAGRSYEQYF. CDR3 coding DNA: TGTGCCAGCAGTTACTCAGTGGTGGCAGGGCGTTCCTACGAGCAGTACTTC.